A single sample is the source of the 8 T cell receptor beta chains below, sequenced in a study of T cell responses to AZD1222 COVID-19 vaccine. Here immunoSEQ multiplex PCR was the method, and the copy in TCRdb shows in-frame clones only, minus some. The sample lists approximately 130,000 clones; around nine tenths were seen once. The sample in question was peripheral blood, obtained on day 0 of AZD1222 vaccination. The receptors stem from an adult in good health.

The chain has TRBV29-1 and TRBJ1-1, with D possibly being TRBD1 (5 bases). Germline V lookup: CDR1 SQVTM, CDR2 ANQGSEA. The CDR3 loop spans 13 amino acids. The V and J ends lost 7 bases and 0 bases respectively, with 12 bases between them. CDR3 protein: CSARQTMNTEAFF. Written as DNA, the CDR3 is TGCAGCGCCCGACAGACCATGAACACTGAAGCTTTCTTT.

This rearrangement joins TRBV5-1 to TRBJ1-2; TRBD1 matches 11 bases. V was pared by 4 bases and J by 6 bases, with 11 bases of the junction left unmatched. Germline CDR1 SGHRS, CDR2 YFSETQ. The CDR3 runs to 16 residues. Written as DNA, the CDR3 is TGCGCCAGCAGCCCATCCGGACAGGGGGCAAGGGATGGCTACACCTTC. This translates into CASSPSGQGARDGYTF. The whole variable domain, remainder taken from reference TRBV5-1 and TRBJ1-2, is KAGVTQTPRYLIKTRGQQVTLSCSPISGHRSVSWYQQTPGQGLQFLFEYFSETQRNKGNFPGRFSGRQFSNSRSEMNVSTLELGDSALYLCASSPSGQGARDGYTFGSGTRLTVV.

V usage is TRBV7-8 and J usage is TRBJ2-5; 7 positions agree with TRBD1. Trimming removed 5 bases from V and 1 base from J; junction bases left unmatched: 7. The CDR3 contains 15 residues. Looked up from germline, CDR1 is SGHVS and CDR2 is FQNEAQ. This chain's CDR3 is CASSIPTGAQETQYF. The CDR3 DNA is TGTGCCAGCAGCATACCCACAGGGGCCCAAGAGACCCAGTACTTC.

The chain carries TRBV28 and TRBJ2-2; D gene uncertain. CDR1 MDHEN and CDR2 SYDVKM come from the germline V gene. The CDR3 is 13 residues long. Trimming removed 4 bases from V and 6 bases from J, with 9 bases in between. CDR3 protein: CASSSRYAGELFF. The CDR3 nucleotides are TGTGCCAGCAGTTCACGGTACGCCGGGGAGCTGTTTTTT. The full variable domain, in which reference TRBV28 and TRBJ2-2 provide the parts outside the CDR3, is DVKVTQSSRYLVKRTGEKVFLECVQDMDHENMFWYRQDPGLGLRLIYFSYDVKMKEKGDIPEGYSVSREKKERFSLILESASTNQTSMYLCASSSRYAGELFFGEGSRLTVL.

V and J are TRBV11-2 and TRBJ2-7; 9 bases align to TRBD2. Germline V gene sequence: CDR1 SGHAT, CDR2 FQNNGV. This CDR3 has 17 residues. V dropped 1 base and J dropped 0; count of bases not matched to a gene: 7. As DNA, the CDR3 is TGTGCCAGCAGCTTAGTTGGTAGCGGGGGCAACTCCTACGAGCAGTACTTC. It encodes CASSLVGSGGNSYEQYF.

V and J are TRBV5-5 and TRBJ1-1, with 9 nucleotides matching TRBD1. Germline CDR1 reads SGHKS; CDR2 reads YYEKEE (reference sequence). The CDR3 has 14 amino acids. V was clipped by 4 bases and J by 3 bases; unmatched bases: 4. For the CDR3, the DNA is TGTGCCAGCAGCGTGGGACAGGGATACACTGAAGCTTTCTTT. It codes for CASSVGQGYTEAFF.

This chain connects TRBV2 to TRBJ2-6; TRBD1 aligns across 7 bases. V lost 5 bases, J lost 4 bases, and 8 bases stayed unmatched. The CDR3 sequence is 16 residues long. Germline V gene sequence: CDR1 SNHLY, CDR2 FYNNEI. This CDR3 is CASSPSTGRGANVLTF. The CDR3 DNA sequence: TGTGCCAGCAGTCCCTCGACAGGGCGGGGGGCCAACGTCCTGACTTTC. The whole variable domain, remainder taken from reference TRBV2 and TRBJ2-6, is EPEVTQTPSHQVTQMGQEVILRCVPISNHLYFYWYRQILGQKVEFLVSFYNNEISEKSEIFDDQFSVERPDGSNFTLKIRSTKLEDSAMYFCASSPSTGRGANVLTFGAGSRLTVL.

This chain links TRBV7-2 with TRBJ2-7; 8 bases align to TRBD1. Germline CDR1 reads SGHTA; CDR2 reads FQGNSA. CDR3 length: 15 residues. J gave up 3 bases and V 2 bases, and 6 bases lay outside the gene matches. The DNA for the CDR3 is TGTGCCAGCAGCTTAATGGGGACAGGAGGCTACGAGCAGTACTTC. Residues: CASSLMGTGGYEQYF.